This T cell receptor (beta chain) was profiled in a study of blood T cell repertoires in COVID-19. Study as a whole: Donors in the United States, Italy and Spain gave samples during acute or convalescent COVID-19.

Clinical histories supplied by participants themselves formed the basis of cohort assignment. Recovery meant two consecutive negative NP/OP PCR tests, professional clearance, or resolved symptoms. The CDR3 loop spans 13 amino acids. With 5 bases removed from V and 10 bases from J, the gap between germline ends came to 15 bases. Germline-derived CDR1 and CDR2 are MNHEY and SMNVEV (reference sequence). How the authors handled the data: Nucleated cell counts were estimated from reference gene primer amplification. Assay: immunoSEQ multiplex PCR; the TCRdb copy retains only in-frame clones and omits some. V and J calls and clone size come straight from that table; D and trimming were deduced from the DNA. The sample shows 130,000 to 150,000 clones, about 86% of them seen only once.

The specimen sequenced was PBMCs or T cells enriched from blood (not recorded which). The chain employs TRBV27 and TRBJ2-1; D is possibly TRBD2 (5 bases). The TCR sequence derives from a man aged 45-65 years who had recovered from COVID-19. The CDR3 nucleotides are TGTGCCAGCAGTGCCTCGGGGAGCAGAGAGCAGTTCTTC. Translation: CASSASGSREQFF.